This T cell receptor (beta chain) was documented in a study of regulatory T cells in long-lasting Graves disease (dated by TCRdb to about 2021). In the study overall: Antithyroid drugs had been taken for less than 3 months by newly diagnosed Graves' disease patients. The study took place in China and was registered as a clinical trial. A total of roughly 33 samples were covered by TCR sequencing, comprising approximately 13 persistent and 20 or so newly diagnosed Graves' disease patients. Peripheral blood TCR sequencing and RNA sequencing compared persistent Graves' disease patients with newly diagnosed Graves' disease patients. Study-level results and caveats: Preferential use of TRBV28, TRBJ1-2 and TRBJ2-5 was observed in persistent disease, whereas TRBV20-1 and TRBJ2-1 were favored in newly diagnosed disease. As a limitation, the authors acknowledged that the small sample size may reduce accuracy. Sequencing and analysis were restricted to the TCR beta chain. Only peripheral blood was studied, because thyroid tissue, the primary lesion, was inaccessible. Lower TCR Shannon entropy and fewer highly expanded clones were observed in persistent Graves' disease patients than in newly diagnosed patients, which suggested clonal expansion. Persistent patients shared more public clonotypes among themselves (around 3,000) than newly diagnosed patients did (approximately 970).

V loses 2 bases, J loses 0 bases, and the germline ends lie 8 bases apart. Including the terminal cysteine and phenylalanine, the CDR3 comprises 15 residues. Kept here is only the CDR3 DNA, which spans 45 bases and is read in frame from base 1. The germline V gene encodes CDR1 MGHRA and CDR2 YSYEKL. Reading the label with the study, this specimen's time point is: newly diagnosed GD, antithyroid drugs for less than 3 months. For both TCR sequencing and RNA sequencing, RNA was extracted from PBMCs in TRIzol. The diagnosis of Graves' disease was made according to American Thyroid Association guidelines. Patients for the study were recruited at an endocrinology department in Xi'an, China. From each patient, 8 to 10 milliliters of peripheral blood was collected into an EDTA anticoagulant tube. Ficoll Paque Plus density gradient separation was used to isolate PBMCs, and no further T cell sorting was done. An Agilent 2100 Bioanalyzer and agarose gel were used to check RNA quality, while a NanoDrop 2000 measured RNA concentration.

This clonotype turned up a few times. The antigen this receptor binds is unknown. No much larger clonotype is one base removed from it; base qualities were not supplied. Preparation of the library involved multiplex PCR. The data were produced on an Illumina HiSeq 4000. To build TCR beta libraries, CDR3 regions were amplified by Arm-PCR using iRepertoire HTBI primers. Gel purification was performed on PCR products prior to sequencing. In the paper's pipeline: Gene usage analysis of CDR3 amino acid clonotypes used the approximately 62 TRBV and some 13 TRBJ segments found across samples. Filtered high-quality paired reads were merged into contigs using COPE and FqMerger. BLAST was used to align contigs to IMGT TRBV, TRBD and TRBJ reference genes, and CDR3 was defined according to IMGT. Clonotypes above 0.1% frequency were classified as highly expanded clones. Repertoire diversity was measured by Shannon entropy, and V-J evenness by the Gini coefficient. A clonotype was considered public if more than one individual shared it. TCRdb cleaned the public reads at Q25 with fastp, built clones with MiXCR and kept in-frame beta chains. A single entry per CDR3 protein holds the most common genes and DNA from its merged rows. The V and J calls were determined by TCRdb, not by the authors. In all, the sample holds around 500,000 distinct CDR3 sequences, and approximately 12% of those were seen once. Jointly, the top ten make up 8% to 10% of the sample.

A further study also used this sample, focusing on T cells in Graves' hyperthyroidism and ophthalmopathy. Per that second paper: Graves' hyperthyroidism was defined as stable when no progression to ophthalmopathy occurred over 18 months of follow-up. The hyperthyroidism patients were between 18 and 65 years old and newly diagnosed, with a disease duration of less than 2 months. Exclusion was applied to patients with uncontrolled infections, other autoimmune diseases, pregnancy or lactation. Diagnoses were based on clinical symptoms, serum thyroxine and TRAb, thyroid ultrasound and orbital computed tomography. For the first round of RT-PCR on the TCR CDR3, the HTBI primer set was used together with the Qiagen OneStep RT-PCR kit. Most expanded thyroid clonotypes (frequency above 0.001) were also found in blood, which suggests that blood repertoires may mirror thyroid immune responses. Ophthalmopathy was separated from stable hyperthyroidism by a 13 V-J signature model, with roughly 88% sensitivity and approximately 81% specificity obtained in cross-validation and 80%/75% obtained in testing. In validation, the model predicted progression to ophthalmopathy a median of 6.5 months before onset, with 65% to 71% sensitivity and around 76% specificity. To identify TCR V-J signatures that set the groups apart, the researchers used a discovery cohort of 95 to 100 patients, made up of 40 to 45 with Graves' ophthalmopathy and some 55 with stable Graves' hyperthyroidism. Prospective prediction of ophthalmopathy was tested in an independent validation cohort consisting of some 19 hyperthyroidism patients and 15 to 17 patients who later progressed to ophthalmopathy. The roughly 100 discovery patients were randomly split 7:3 into training and test sets. In addition, the study compared T-cell repertoires in thyroid tissue and in blood from six Graves' hyperthyroidism patients. Once sampling was done, hyperthyroidism patients were given methimazole at a starting dose of 30 mg daily, whereas ophthalmopathy patients were given high-dose intravenous methylprednisolone. Libraries were constructed in a second round of multiplex PCR, after which size selection and purification were performed. The libraries were sequenced on an Illumina HiSeq2000 using paired-end 100 bp reads. SOAPnuke was used to process the raw data, with reads discarded if the reads contained adapters or uncalled bases, had a mean Phred below 15, or lacked an exact constant-primer or identifier match. High-quality paired reads were merged with COPE v1.2.5, and unique nucleotide sequences were defined as clonotypes. Clonotypes were aligned to IMGT TRBV, TRBD and TRBJ reference segments using MiTCR v1.1. Analysis was restricted to V-J combinations with a frequency above 0.0001, which covered 98% to 99.2% of repertoires. A TCS score was defined as the ratio between F50 (clonal expansion) and ExV (chaos), using BLOSUM62-based TCRdist between CDR3 peptides within each V-J. Welch's t-statistics and random forest reduced 500 to 650 V-J features to 13, which were used in a naive Bayes classifier (R e1071). Sample size was not statistically predetermined, and blinding of investigators to group allocation was not performed. TCR Vbeta CDR3 sequencing of around 130 peripheral blood samples (over 40 ophthalmopathy, over 70 hyperthyroidism and about 17 progressor patients) is reported in the paper.

The receptor chain draws on TRBV4-1 and TRBJ2-4; confidence is insufficient to name the D gene. The material was peripheral blood mononuclear cells (PBMCs), obtained at new diagnosis, from a patient treated with antithyroid drugs. The receptor's source is a woman between 25 and 40 years old with Graves disease. Donor details come from another sample of the same person, matched by shared clones. The sequence in DNA is TGCGCCAGCAGCCAAACCGGCACAGCCAAAAACATTCAGTACTTC. It translates as CASSQTGTAKNIQYF.